This T cell receptor (beta chain) was sequenced for a study of T cell repertoires in aging, cancer and after chemotherapy. Judged by abundance, this clonotype is medium-sized. The template was genomic DNA from peripheral blood, not RNA. Rearranged V-D-J TRB sequences were amplified with a mixed TRB-A/B primer pool. From the multiplex PCR reads, TCRdb called clonotypes with MiXCR, one entry per CDR3 protein. The sample has 3,500 to 4,500 distinct CDR3 sequences, around 25% seen once. Germline CDR1 reads SQVTM; CDR2 reads ANQGSEA. Trimming stripped 5 bases from V and 3 bases from J, with 13 bases between. CDR3 size: 13 residues.

V is TRBV29-1 and J is TRBJ1-1, with no clear D. This TCR was recovered from a human donor with a solid tumor. The sequencing input was blood. CDR3 DNA sequence: TGCAGCGTTATTACCGACGGATACACTGAAGCTTTCTTT. As protein: CSVITDGYTEAFF.